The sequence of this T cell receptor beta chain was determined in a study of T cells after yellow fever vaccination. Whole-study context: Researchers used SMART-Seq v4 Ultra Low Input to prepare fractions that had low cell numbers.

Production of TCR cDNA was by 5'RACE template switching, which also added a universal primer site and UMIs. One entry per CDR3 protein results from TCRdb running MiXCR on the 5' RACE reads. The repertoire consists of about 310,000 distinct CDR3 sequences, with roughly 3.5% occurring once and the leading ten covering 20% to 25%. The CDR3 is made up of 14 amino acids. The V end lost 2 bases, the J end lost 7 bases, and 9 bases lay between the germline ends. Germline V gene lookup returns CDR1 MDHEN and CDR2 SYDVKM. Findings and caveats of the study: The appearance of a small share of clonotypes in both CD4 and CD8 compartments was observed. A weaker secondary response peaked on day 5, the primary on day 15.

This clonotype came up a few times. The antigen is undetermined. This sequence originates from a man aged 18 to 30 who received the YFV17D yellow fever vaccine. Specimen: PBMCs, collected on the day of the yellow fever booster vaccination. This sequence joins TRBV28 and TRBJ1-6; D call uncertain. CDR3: CASSLIGENSPLHF. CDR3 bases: TGTGCCAGCAGTTTAATCGGGGAAAATTCACCCCTCCACTTT.